A single sample gave rise to the 30 T cell receptor beta chains below, sequenced in a study of graft-versus-host responses after intestinal transplantation (dated by TCRdb to about 2021). Interpreted using the paper, the time point label stands for: cells obtained before transplantation from donor or recipient. For these receptors, no antigen is known. Preparation of the library involved the immunoSEQ multiplex PCR assay. The table was pulled from immuneACCESS by TCRdb, which kept in-frame rearrangements only. Such tables lose some clones; where checked, under half of the loss comes from unresolved V genes, and the rest has no known cause. Counted in this sample were more than 85,000 clones; roughly 80% of them appeared once. The ten biggest clones cover around 0.83% of the sample. The sequences come from unstimulated CD4+ T cells sorted from spleen or lymph node cells, collected before intestinal transplant. The receptors come from a human donor who received an intestinal transplant.

This chain joins TRBV18 and TRBJ1-5; D gene uncertain. V was trimmed by 6 bases and J by 7 bases, leaving 13 bases between them. CDR3 size: 13 residues. Germline lookup yields CDR1 KGHSH and CDR2 LQKENI. The CDR3 reads CASSLDTAQPQHF. The CDR3 region has the DNA TGTGCCAGCTCCCTCGACACCGCGCAGCCCCAGCATTTT. The full variable domain, rest sourced from reference TRBV18 and TRBJ1-5, is NAGVMQNPRHLVRRRGQEARLRCSPMKGHSHVYWYRQLPEEGLKFMVYLQKENIIDESGMPKERFSAEFPKEGPSILRIQQVVRGDSAAYFCASSLDTAQPQHFGDGTRLSIL.

CDR3 amino acids: CASSKGRTEAFF. The CDR3 bases are TGTGCCAGCAGTAAGGGGCGCACTGAAGCTTTCTTT. The chain has TRBV6-1 and TRBJ1-1; D is perhaps TRBD1 (5 bases). The germline CDR1 and CDR2 sequences are MNHNS and SASEGT. Trimming removed 5 bases from V and 4 bases from J, with 8 bases in between. This CDR3 contains 12 residues.

This chain uses TRBV7-8 with TRBJ2-3, with a weak D call TRBD2 (6 bases). The CDR3 covers 14 residues. The V and J ends lost 6 bases and 8 bases respectively, with 18 bases between them. The germline V gene encodes CDR1 SGHVS and CDR2 FQNEAQ. The CDR3 reads CASRLRRDFGTQYF. For the CDR3, the DNA is TGTGCCAGCAGACTGCGCCGGGACTTCGGTACGCAGTATTTT.

The chain has TRBV28 and TRBJ1-5; no clear D. CDR1 and CDR2 (germline): MDHEN, SYDVKM. The CDR3 runs 13 residues. The germline V and J ends were trimmed by 7 bases and 6 bases, with 13 bases remaining between them. The CDR3 bases are TGTGCCAGCATCGTAGGGCGGGGTCAGCCCCAGCATTTT. Translation: CASIVGRGQPQHF.

The V call is TRBV5-1, the J call TRBJ2-3, with 9 bases aligning to TRBD1. The CDR3 totals 14 residues. Germline V gene data show CDR1 as SGHRS and CDR2 as YFSETQ. V trimming: 4 bases; J trimming: 2 bases; junction bases outside the gene matches: 2. CDR3 nucleotides: TGCGCCAGCAGCCCACAGGGGGCCACAGATACGCAGTATTTT. Encoded protein: CASSPQGATDTQYF.

CDR3 region: CASTLTFTRSGNTIYF. CDR3 bases: TGTGCCAGCACCCTGACTTTCACAAGATCTGGAAACACCATATATTTT. The chain uses TRBV2 and TRBJ1-3; D unresolved. Germline CDR1 SNHLY, CDR2 FYNNEI. The CDR3 spans 16 residues. V dropped 7 bases and J dropped 1 base, with 17 bases sitting between them.

A few counts support this clone. This chain links TRBV7-9 with TRBJ2-2, with D perhaps TRBD1 (6 bases). The CDR3 spans 14 residues. The ends were cut back, 5 bases at V and 7 bases at J, with 14 bases in the middle. Germline V gene data show CDR1 as SEHNR and CDR2 as FQNEAQ (reference sequence). CDR3 nucleotide sequence: TGTGCCAGCAGCCGCGGACAGAATAGCGGGGAGCTGTTTTTT. Amino acids: CASSRGQNSGELFF.

The chain uses TRBV6-4 and TRBJ2-5; 8 bases align to TRBD1. The CDR3 contains 13 residues. After removal of 6 bases from V and 2 bases from J, the junction contained 2 bases not matched to a gene. Germline CDR1 MRHNA, CDR2 SNTAGT. CDR3 nucleotides: TGTGCCAGCAGCCGGGACAGGCAAGAGACCCAGTACTTC. Translating gives CASSRDRQETQYF.

This clone turned up a few times. The chain carries TRBV5-4 and TRBJ2-5; 7 bases agree with TRBD1. CDR1 is SGHNT and CDR2 is YYREEE in the germline V gene (reference sequence). With 4 bases clipped from V and 5 bases from J, the junction kept 5 bases outside the gene matches. The CDR3 spans 13 residues. DNA for the CDR3: TGTGCCAGCAGCGCGACAGGGATTGAGACCCAGTACTTC. It codes for CASSATGIETQYF.

This chain joins TRBV23-1 and TRBJ1-5; perhaps TRBD1 as D (6 bases). TRBV23-1 is marked as an open reading frame, function uncertain. Between the trimmed V and J ends, which lost 4 bases and 4 bases, there was a span of 14 bases. CDR3 length: 15 amino acids. In nucleotides, the CDR3 is TGCGCCAGCAGTCGGGTCAGGGGAATTAATCAGCCCCAGCATTTT. This sequence encodes CASSRVRGINQPQHF.

The V and J genes are TRBV10-2 and TRBJ1-5; unclear D gene. Trimming pared 6 bases from V and 1 base from J, leaving 13 bases between. Germline V gene data show CDR1 as WSHSY and CDR2 as SAAADI. The CDR3 is made up of 15 amino acids. CDR3 protein: CASSQQYMSNQPQHF. DNA of the CDR3: TGCGCCAGCAGCCAACAGTATATGAGCAATCAGCCCCAGCATTTT.

This clone was seen only once. CDR3 protein: CASSPQDYGYTF. The DNA of the CDR3 is TGTGCCAGCAGCCCCCAGGACTATGGCTACACCTTC. This rearrangement joins TRBV7-2 to TRBJ1-2; D ambiguous. This CDR3 has 12 residues. Germline CDR1 reads SGHTA; CDR2 reads FQGNSA. Trimming took off 5 bases at V and 3 bases at J, with 7 bases between the two ends.

The chain carries TRBV5-4 and TRBJ2-1; the D is unclear. The CDR3 is 16 amino acids. The V end was cut by 3 bases, the J end by 4 bases, with 17 bases between. CDR1 SGHNT and CDR2 YYREEE come from the germline V gene (reference sequence). The CDR3 DNA reads as TGTGCCAGCAGCTCCCAATCCGCGCAATCTTACAATGAGCAGTTCTTC. This gives the protein CASSSQSAQSYNEQFF. Using reference TRBV5-4 and TRBJ2-1 for the parts outside the CDR3, the full variable domain is ETGVTQSPTHLIKTRGQQVTLRCSSQSGHNTVSWYQQALGQGPQFIFQYYREEENGRGNFPPRFSGLQFPNYSSELNVNALELDDSALYLCASSSQSAQSYNEQFFGPGTRLTVL.

The chain couples TRBV15 to TRBJ2-2; 11 nucleotides line up with TRBD2. The CDR3 consists of 18 residues. The germline CDR1 and CDR2 sequences are LNHNV and YYDKDF (reference sequence). V was clipped by 1 base and J by 2 bases; unmatched bases: 6. DNA for the CDR3: TGTGCCACCAGCAGAGTTCCTAGCGGGAGGTCTAACACCGGGGAGCTGTTTTTT. This encodes CATSRVPSGRSNTGELFF.

Concerning this clone: Different DNA sequences within this sample yield the same CDR3. V gene TRBV29-1 combines with J gene TRBJ1-1, with 7 nucleotides matching TRBD1. V lost 4 bases and J lost 1; bases outside the gene matches: 0. The CDR3 totals 12 residues. The germline CDR1 and CDR2 sequences are SQVTM and ANQGSEA. The CDR3 sequence: CSVGQGNTEAFF. The CDR3 region has the DNA TGCAGCGTTGGACAGGGGAACACTGAAGCTTTCTTT.

V and J are TRBV5-1 and TRBJ1-2; 9 bases are a match to TRBD1. This CDR3 spans 15 amino acids. V lost 4 bases, J lost 1 base, and 5 bases stayed unmatched. Germline V CDR1 and CDR2: SGHRS, YFSETQ. CDR3 in DNA: TGCGCCAGCAGCCCCCGGACAGGGGTTAACTATGGCTACACCTTC. This sequence encodes CASSPRTGVNYGYTF.

The chain couples TRBV18 to TRBJ2-1; 7 nucleotides align to TRBD2. Germline V lookup: CDR1 KGHSH, CDR2 LQKENI. CDR3 length equals 12 residues. J gave up 10 bases and V 0 bases, and 0 bases lay outside the gene matches. CDR3 nucleotide sequence: TGTGCCAGCTCACCACCACTAGCGGAGCAGTTCTTC. Encoded protein: CASSPPLAEQFF.

Only one count was recorded for this clone. This rearrangement joins TRBV27 to TRBJ2-2; TRBD1 matches 8 bases. The V gene end was trimmed by 6 bases and the J gene end by 5 bases; junction bases not matched to a gene: 8. Germline CDR1 and CDR2: MNHEY and SMNVEV (reference sequence). CDR3 length: 15 residues. CDR3 residues: CASSRGRFLTGELFF. CDR3 sequence (DNA): TGTGCCAGCAGCAGGGGGCGATTTCTAACCGGGGAGCTGTTTTTT.

J is TRBJ2-3 and V is TRBV5-1; a possible D gene is TRBD1 (5 bases). The CDR3 spans 16 residues. Germline V CDR1 and CDR2: SGHRS, YFSETQ. V shed 0 bases and J shed 4 bases, with 15 bases lying between them. CDR3 coding DNA: TGCGCCAGCAGCTTGGGTCTTCAGGGTTTCGCAGATACGCAGTATTTT. It yields the protein CASSLGLQGFADTQYF.

In nucleotides, the CDR3 is TGCGCCAGCAGCTCCCCTACCCCGAGTAGGGGCAATGAGCAGTTCTTC. Translation: CASSSPTPSRGNEQFF. The chain joins TRBV5-1 to TRBJ2-1; weak D call: TRBD1 (5 bases). CDR3 size: 16 residues. CDR1 SGHRS and CDR2 YFSETQ come from the germline V gene. The germline V and J ends were trimmed by 3 bases and 6 bases, with 19 bases remaining between them.

This clone was found a few times. The chain combines TRBV7-9 with TRBJ2-6; 7 bases are shared with TRBD2. The length of the CDR3 is 16 residues. Trimming removed 4 bases from V and 0 bases from J; junction bases left unmatched: 3. The germline gives CDR1 SEHNR, CDR2 FQNEAQ (reference sequence). The CDR3 spells CASSSRGSSGANVLTF. For the CDR3, the DNA is TGTGCCAGCAGCTCGCGGGGGAGCTCTGGGGCCAACGTCCTGACTTTC.

On this clone itself: Other DNA sequences in the sample encode the same CDR3. The chain is built from TRBV30 and TRBJ2-3; maybe TRBD2 (6 bases). In germline, CDR1 is GTSNPN, CDR2 SVGIG (reference sequence). The germline V and J ends were trimmed by 4 bases and 5 bases, with 10 bases remaining between them. This CDR3 has 12 amino acids. CDR3 coding DNA: TGTGCCTGGAACCAGGGAGGAGATACGCAGTATTTT. Residues: CAWNQGGDTQYF.

The chain links TRBV5-5 to TRBJ1-5; TRBD1 agrees at 7 bases. V shed 3 bases and J 5 bases; nucleotides not matched to a gene: 2. CDR1 is SGHKS, CDR2 YYEKEE, per germline (reference sequence). The CDR3 spans 13 residues. CDR3 DNA: TGTGCCAGCAGCTACGACAGGGATCAGCCCCAGCATTTT. Its translation: CASSYDRDQPQHF.

The chain couples TRBV2 to TRBJ1-4; TRBD1 might be the D (6 bases). CDR3 length: 14 amino acids. V lost 6 bases and J 7 bases, leaving 15 bases between the germline ends. Germline CDR1 reads SNHLY; CDR2 reads FYNNEI. The CDR3 loop is CASSAGRGGEKLFF. The CDR3 DNA follows: TGTGCCAGCAGCGCCGGGAGGGGGGGTGAAAAACTGTTTTTT.

The chain recombines TRBV10-3 with TRBJ1-4, with 8 nucleotides matching TRBD1. The CDR3 has 14 residues. Per the germline V gene, CDR1 is ENHRY and CDR2 is SYGVKD. The trim removed 6 bases at V and 5 bases at J, leaving 5 bases unmatched. CDR3 coding DNA: TGTGCCATCAGCAAACAGGGGGGAAATGAAAAACTGTTTTTT. Translating gives CAISKQGGNEKLFF.

J is TRBJ2-7 and V is TRBV6-1, with a weak D call TRBD2 (7 bases). CDR3 length: 15 amino acids. Germline CDR1 is MNHNS and CDR2 is SASEGT. V was cut by 5 bases and J by 6 bases, with 20 bases left in between. The CDR3 sequence: CASSPEAGGRFEQYF. CDR3 in DNA: TGTGCCAGCAGTCCGGAGGCCGGGGGGCGGTTCGAGCAGTACTTC.

The chain employs TRBV4-1 and TRBJ1-1, with 8 bases fitting TRBD1. The junction had 11 bases not matched to a gene; V was cut back by 8 bases and J by 0 bases. The CDR3 covers 16 residues. Germline loops: CDR1 MGHRA, CDR2 YSYEKL. CDR3: CASRPPGQGMNTEAFF. For the CDR3, the DNA is TGCGCCAGCCGCCCTCCAGGACAGGGAATGAACACTGAAGCTTTCTTT.

The rearrangement joins TRBV7-2 to TRBJ1-5; 7 bases are a match to TRBD1. This CDR3 comprises 13 residues. Germline assignment: CDR1 SGHTA and CDR2 FQGNSA. Trimming cost V 4 bases and J 7 bases; bases outside gene matches: 4. This chain's CDR3 is CASSWDSGQPQHF. CDR3 DNA sequence: TGTGCCAGCAGCTGGGACAGCGGGCAGCCCCAGCATTTT.

The chain uses TRBV6-6 and TRBJ1-1; 9 bases agree with TRBD1. CDR3 length equals 15 residues. CDR1 is MNHNY, CDR2 SVGAGI, per germline (reference sequence). Germline trimming cut 5 bases from V and 1 base from J; bases unmatched to any gene: 5. CDR3 DNA: TGTGCCAGCAGTCCGCCGGACAGGGGGAACACTGAAGCTTTCTTT. It translates to CASSPPDRGNTEAFF.

This clone was detected once. V is TRBV2 and J is TRBJ1-1; no firm D call. Between the trimmed V and J ends, which lost 6 bases and 2 bases, there was a span of 13 bases. The CDR3 runs to 14 residues. The germline V gene encodes CDR1 SNHLY and CDR2 FYNNEI. DNA for the CDR3: TGTGCCAGCAGCACACAGAGACCAAACACTGAAGCTTTCTTT. This gives the protein CASSTQRPNTEAFF.